Listed below are T cell receptor beta chains from one sample, sequenced in a study of blood T cells in healthy people across ages. TCRdb re-analysed the 5' RACE reads in MiXCR, keeping a single row per CDR3 protein. Among approximately 850,000 distinct CDR3 sequences listed, about 62% were seen once. The sequencing input was blood. These receptors came from a man aged 25 to 40 in good health. Both conserved end residues are part of each CDR3. Each record gives: D gene, J gene, clone size, V gene, CDR3 DNA, CDR3 protein. A D gene is named only where the DNA matches it firmly. Rows give clone size only sometimes, using once, few, many, or a class for an expanded clone.

NA TRBJ2-1 NA TRBV5-1 TGCGCCAGCAGCTTGGGGGACGGCGCCGGCAATGAGCAGTTCTTC CASSLGDGAGNEQFF
NA TRBJ1-2 NA TRBV10-3 TGTGCCATCAGTGAAAACGGGGTCTATGGCTACACCTTC CAISENGVYGYTF
TRBD2 TRBJ2-7 NA TRBV11-2 TGTGCCAGCAGCGAGGGGACTAGGAATGAGCAGTACTTC CASSEGTRNEQYF
NA TRBJ2-1 few TRBV9 TGTGCCAGCAGCCCCCGCGGCCCCGGGGCGGATATAGAGCAGTTCTTC CASSPRGPGADIEQFF
NA TRBJ2-1 NA TRBV29-1 TGCAGCGTTCGTCTGGCGTGCGAGCAGTTCTTC CSVRLACEQFF
TRBD1 TRBJ2-2 NA TRBV7-2 TGTGCCAGCAGCTTAGCTCCGACAGGGGGCTTCGCCGGGGAGCTGTTTTTT CASSLAPTGGFAGELFF
NA TRBJ1-2 NA TRBV29-1 TGCAGCGCCGAGGAGTCTAACTATGGCTACACCTTC CSAEESNYGYTF
NA TRBJ2-3 NA TRBV7-8 TGTGCCAGCAGCGTAGGACTCGTAGGACTCCTACTCAATACGCAGTATTTT CASSVGLVGLLLNTQYF
TRBD1 TRBJ1-2 NA TRBV7-2 TGTGCCAGCAGCTTTCCGGGACAGGATGAATTTCACTATGGCTACACCTTC CASSFPGQDEFHYGYTF
NA TRBJ1-2 NA TRBV3-1 TGTGCCAGCAGCCAAGCGGGGGAGAGCGGCTACACCTTC CASSQAGESGYTF
NA TRBJ2-1 NA TRBV3-1 TGTGCCAGCAGCCAAGTACGGGGGCCCCTAAACAAGCAGTTCTTC CASSQVRGPLNKQFF
NA TRBJ1-1 many TRBV2 TGTGCCAGCTCAAGGGAATATATGAACACTGAAGCTTTCTTT CASSREYMNTEAFF
NA TRBJ2-7 NA TRBV30 TGTGCCTGCGATACAGTCCATGCCTACGAGCAGTACTTC CACDTVHAYEQYF
NA TRBJ2-7 NA TRBV12-3/TRBV12-4 TGTGCCAGCAGCACCTTAAGGGGAGGTCTCGCCCCCCACTACGAGCAGTACTTC CASSTLRGGLAPHYEQYF
TRBD1 TRBJ1-1 NA TRBV7-9 TGTGCCAGCAGCTTAGTGGGTTTTCGGGACAGGGAGCTTCTGGGGACTGAAGCTTTCTTT CASSLVGFRDRELLGTEAFF
TRBD2 TRBJ2-3 few TRBV7-2 TGTGCCAGCAGCCGACGGCCTAGCGGAACCACAGATACGCAGTATTTT CASSRRPSGTTDTQYF
NA TRBJ2-3 NA TRBV29-1 TGCAGCATATTCGAAGGGGATACGCAGTATTTT CSIFEGDTQYF
NA TRBJ2-1 NA TRBV7-9 TGTGCCAGCAGCTCCTATCTCCTGGGTGAGCAGTTCTTC CASSSYLLGEQFF
NA TRBJ1-1 few TRBV9 TGTGCCAGCAGCCCGAGGGGGAGGGGGAACACTGAAGCTTTCTTT CASSPRGRGNTEAFF
NA TRBJ2-1 NA TRBV7-2 TGTGCCAGCAGCTTGGGGACGGATCTCGAGCAGTTCTTC CASSLGTDLEQFF
NA TRBJ1-4 NA TRBV5-1 TGCGCCAGCAGCTTACACCCTACTAAGGGAGAAGAAAAACTGTTTTTT CASSLHPTKGEEKLFF
NA TRBJ1-6 NA TRBV5-8 TGTGCCAGCACGCGGACGGGACATAATTCACCCCTCCACTTT CASTRTGHNSPLHF
NA TRBJ1-1 NA TRBV28 TGTGCCAGCAGTTTGGTGTGGACTGAAGCTTTCTTT CASSLVWTEAFF
NA TRBJ1-5 NA TRBV28 TGTGCCAGCAGTTTTGGGCAGAACAGCAATCAGCCCCAGCATTTT CASSFGQNSNQPQHF
NA TRBJ1-6 NA TRBV25-1 TGTGCCAGCAGTGAATTGGCAGATGAGAGCTCACCCCTCCACTTT CASSELADESSPLHF
TRBD1 TRBJ1-2 NA TRBV5-5 TGTGCCAGCAGCCCACGACAGGGGTCAACGTGCGGCTACACCTTC CASSPRQGSTCGYTF
TRBD2 TRBJ2-7 NA TRBV12-3/TRBV12-4 TGTGCCAGCAGTTTCGGTAGCGGGAGATTATACAATGAGCAGTACTTC CASSFGSGRLYNEQYF